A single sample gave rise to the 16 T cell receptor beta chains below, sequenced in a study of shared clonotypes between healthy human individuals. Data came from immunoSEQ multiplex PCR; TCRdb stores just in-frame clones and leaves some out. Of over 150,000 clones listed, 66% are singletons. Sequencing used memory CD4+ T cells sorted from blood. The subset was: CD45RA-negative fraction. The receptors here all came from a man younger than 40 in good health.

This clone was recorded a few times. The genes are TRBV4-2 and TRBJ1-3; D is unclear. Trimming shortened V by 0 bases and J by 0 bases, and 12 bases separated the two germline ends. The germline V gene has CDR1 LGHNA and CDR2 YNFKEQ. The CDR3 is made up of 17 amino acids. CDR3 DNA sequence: TGTGCCAGCAGCCAAGAAGTTGCGTCTTACTCTGGAAACACCATATATTTT. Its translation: CASSQEVASYSGNTIYF.

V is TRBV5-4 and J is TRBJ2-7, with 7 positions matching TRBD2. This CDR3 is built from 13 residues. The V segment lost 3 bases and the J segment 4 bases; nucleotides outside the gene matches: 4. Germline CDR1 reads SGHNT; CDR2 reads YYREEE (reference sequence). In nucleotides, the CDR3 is TGTGCCAGCAGCTCGGGAGGTGGGTACGAGCAGTACTTC. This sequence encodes CASSSGGGYEQYF.

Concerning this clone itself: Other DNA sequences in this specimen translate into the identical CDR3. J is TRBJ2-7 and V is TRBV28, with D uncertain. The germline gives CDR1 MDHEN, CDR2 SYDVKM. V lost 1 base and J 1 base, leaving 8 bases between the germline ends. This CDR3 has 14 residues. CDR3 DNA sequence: TGTGCCAGCAGTTTATCCGGCGGTTCCTACGAGCAGTACTTC. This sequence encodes CASSLSGGSYEQYF.

CDR3 protein: CASSFDRGADTQYF. The CDR3 nucleotides are TGTGCCAGCAGCTTTGACAGGGGCGCAGATACGCAGTATTTT. V usage is TRBV7-8 and J usage is TRBJ2-3; 8 bases align to TRBD1. The CDR3 runs 14 residues. With 3 bases clipped from V and 4 bases from J, the junction kept 3 bases outside the gene matches. Looked up from germline, CDR1 is SGHVS and CDR2 is FQNEAQ.

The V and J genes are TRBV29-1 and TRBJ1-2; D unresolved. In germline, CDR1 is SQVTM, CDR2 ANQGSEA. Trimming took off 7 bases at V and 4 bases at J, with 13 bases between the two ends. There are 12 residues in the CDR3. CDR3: CSGKIGSYGYTF. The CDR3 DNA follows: TGCAGCGGCAAAATAGGATCCTATGGCTACACCTTC.

In nucleotides, the CDR3 is TGTGCCAGCAGCCTTGGGGGGAGGACGGAATTAATCAATGAGCAGTTCTTC. Protein product: CASSLGGRTELINEQFF. The chain joins TRBV4-2 to TRBJ2-1; D might be TRBD2 (6 bases). This CDR3 is 17 amino acids long. The V end lost 4 bases, the J end lost 6 bases, and 22 bases lay between the germline ends. Germline V gene sequence: CDR1 LGHNA, CDR2 YNFKEQ.

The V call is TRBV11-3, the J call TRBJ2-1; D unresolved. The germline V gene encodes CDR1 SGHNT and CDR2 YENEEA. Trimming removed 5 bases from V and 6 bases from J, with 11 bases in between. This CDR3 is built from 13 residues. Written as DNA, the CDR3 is TGTGCCAGCAGCCGCGGTCTTGTCAATGAGCAGTTCTTC. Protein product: CASSRGLVNEQFF.

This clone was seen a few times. This chain's CDR3 is CASSTGHPFGNTIYF. As DNA, the CDR3 is TGTGCCAGCAGCACTGGACACCCCTTTGGAAACACCATATATTTT. The rearrangement uses TRBV6-5 and TRBJ1-3; perhaps TRBD1 as D (5 bases). Trimming left V 6 bases short and J 3 bases short, with 15 bases between. This CDR3 region has 15 residues. Germline V gene sequence: CDR1 MNHEY, CDR2 SVGAGI.

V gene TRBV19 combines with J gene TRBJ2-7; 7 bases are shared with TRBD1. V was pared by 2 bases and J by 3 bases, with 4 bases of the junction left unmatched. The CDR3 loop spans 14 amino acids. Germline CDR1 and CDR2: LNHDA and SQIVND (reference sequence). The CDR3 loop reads CASSIQWTGYEQYF. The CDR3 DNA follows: TGTGCCAGTAGTATACAGTGGACAGGCTACGAGCAGTACTTC.

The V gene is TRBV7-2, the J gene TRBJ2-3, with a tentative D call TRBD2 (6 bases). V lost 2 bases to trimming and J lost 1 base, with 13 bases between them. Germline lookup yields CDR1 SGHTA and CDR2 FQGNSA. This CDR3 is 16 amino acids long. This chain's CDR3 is CASSLSIGGGTDTQYF. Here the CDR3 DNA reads TGTGCCAGCAGCTTATCAATAGGCGGGGGCACAGATACGCAGTATTTT.

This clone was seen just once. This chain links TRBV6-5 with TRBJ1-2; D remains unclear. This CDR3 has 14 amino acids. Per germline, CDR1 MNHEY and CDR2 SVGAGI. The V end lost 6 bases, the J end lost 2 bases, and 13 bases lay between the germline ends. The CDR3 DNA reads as TGTGCCAGCAGGCGCCCCGGCAGCAACTATGGCTACACCTTC. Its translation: CASRRPGSNYGYTF.

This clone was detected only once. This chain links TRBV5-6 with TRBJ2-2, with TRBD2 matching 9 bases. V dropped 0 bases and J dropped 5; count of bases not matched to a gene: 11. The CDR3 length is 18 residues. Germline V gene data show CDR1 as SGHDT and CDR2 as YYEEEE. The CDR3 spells CASSLVEWSGRTTGELFF. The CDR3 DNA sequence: TGTGCCAGCAGCTTGGTCGAATGGAGCGGGAGGACGACCGGGGAGCTGTTTTTT.

The CDR3 protein is CASSQNEAVSSYEQYF. The DNA of the CDR3 is TGCGCCAGCAGCCAAAATGAGGCGGTGAGCTCCTACGAGCAGTACTTC. V is TRBV4-1 and J is TRBJ2-7; D unresolved. There are 16 residues in the CDR3. Germline CDR1 and CDR2: MGHRA and YSYEKL. Between the trimmed V and J ends, which lost 2 bases and 0 bases, there was a span of 14 bases.

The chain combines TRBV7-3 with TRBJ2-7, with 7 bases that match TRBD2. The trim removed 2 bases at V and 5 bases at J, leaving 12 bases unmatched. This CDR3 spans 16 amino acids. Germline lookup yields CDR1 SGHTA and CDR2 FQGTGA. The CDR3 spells CASSLFGASGGDEQYF. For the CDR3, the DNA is TGTGCCAGCAGCTTATTCGGGGCTAGCGGAGGAGACGAGCAGTACTTC.

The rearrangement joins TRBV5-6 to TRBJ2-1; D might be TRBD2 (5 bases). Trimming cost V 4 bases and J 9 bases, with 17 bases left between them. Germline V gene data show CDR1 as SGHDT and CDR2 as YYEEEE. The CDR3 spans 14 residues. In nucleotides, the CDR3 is TGTGCCAGCAGCCCCTCTTGGGGAGCCGGTGAGCAGTTCTTC. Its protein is CASSPSWGAGEQFF.

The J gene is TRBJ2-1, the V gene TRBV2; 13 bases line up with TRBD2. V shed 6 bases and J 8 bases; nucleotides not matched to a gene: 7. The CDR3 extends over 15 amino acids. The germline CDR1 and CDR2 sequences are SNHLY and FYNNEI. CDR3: CASSWTSGSLDEQFF. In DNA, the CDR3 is TGTGCCAGCAGCTGGACTAGCGGGAGCCTCGATGAGCAGTTCTTC.